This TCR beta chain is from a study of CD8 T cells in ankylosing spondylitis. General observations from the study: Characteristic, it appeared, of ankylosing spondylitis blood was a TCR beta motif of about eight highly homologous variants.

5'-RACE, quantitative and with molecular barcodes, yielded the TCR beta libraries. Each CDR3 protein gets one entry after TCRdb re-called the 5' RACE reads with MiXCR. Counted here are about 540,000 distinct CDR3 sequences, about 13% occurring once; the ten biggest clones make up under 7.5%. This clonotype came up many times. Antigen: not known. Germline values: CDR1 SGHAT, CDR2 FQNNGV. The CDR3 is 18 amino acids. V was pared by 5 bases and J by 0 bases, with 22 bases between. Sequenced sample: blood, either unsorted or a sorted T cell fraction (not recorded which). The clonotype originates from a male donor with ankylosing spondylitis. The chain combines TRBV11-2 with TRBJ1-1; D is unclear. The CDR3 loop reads CASSPRGRPNSVNTEAFF. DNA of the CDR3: TGTGCCAGCAGCCCCCGGGGAAGGCCTAATTCCGTGAACACTGAAGCTTTCTTT. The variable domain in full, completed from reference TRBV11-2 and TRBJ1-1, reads EAGVAQSPRYKIIEKRQSVAFWCNPISGHATLYWYQQILGQGPKLLIQFQNNGVVDDSQLPKDRFSAERLKGVDSTLKIQPAKLEDSAVYLCASSPRGRPNSVNTEAFFGQGTRLTVV.